This T cell receptor beta chain was profiled in a study of shared clonotypes between healthy human individuals. The CDR3 covers 11 residues. The V and J ends lost 5 bases and 7 bases respectively, with 11 bases between them. Germline V gene lookup returns CDR1 GTSNPN and CDR2 SVGIG (reference sequence). Points from the study as a whole: Rarefaction analysis demonstrated incomplete sorted-subset sequencing notwithstanding large depth.

TCRdb keeps only in-frame clones here, not all; method: immunoSEQ multiplex PCR. The sample lists around 370,000 clones, approximately 96% occurring once. As concerns this clone: Its antigen is not identified.

HIV-negative, healthy adults without recent acute infections or vaccinations were the donors. Material for sequencing was memory CD8+ T cells sorted from blood. Subset in this sample: CD45RO+ cells pooled with CCR7-negative TemRA cells. The chain couples TRBV30 to TRBJ2-5; tentatively, D is TRBD2 (6 bases). This TCR came from a man under 40 in good health. CDR3 amino acids: CAWGGYVTQYF. CDR3 coding DNA: TGTGCCTGGGGGGGGTACGTGACCCAGTACTTC.